This TCR beta chain was captured by sequencing in a study of T cell changes during pregnancy in multiple sclerosis. Sequencing used immunoSEQ multiplex PCR; TCRdb keeps in-frame clones, though not all of them. The sample shows about 88,000 clones, roughly 90% of them seen only once. This clonotype was sampled from a female donor with multiple sclerosis, enrolled in a pregnancy study. This specimen was peripheral blood, taken in the first trimester of pregnancy.

The CDR3 nucleotides read TGCGCCAGCAGCCACGGACAGGGCGCCGGTGGCGGGGAGCTGTTTTTT. Translating it yields CASSHGQGAGGGELFF. This rearrangement joins TRBV4-1 to TRBJ2-2; TRBD1 matches 8 bases. This CDR3 region has 16 residues. Germline lookup yields CDR1 MGHRA and CDR2 YSYEKL. V was pared by 3 bases and J by 7 bases, with 10 bases of the junction left unmatched.